A single sample gave rise to the 25 T cell receptor beta chains below, sequenced in a study of CD8+ T cells in alopecia areata. Specified treatment: oral pan-JAK inhibitor, 5-10 mg twice daily. Isolated RNA was reverse transcribed into cDNA used as the sequencing template. Sequencing used immunoSEQ multiplex PCR; TCRdb keeps in-frame clones, though not all of them. In the table there are 200,000 to 250,000 clones, around 65% of which are singletons. Sample: CD4+ T cells sorted from blood, taken at week 4, from a patient treated with tofacitinib. Receptors originate from a human donor with alopecia areata.

In this sample, this clone turned up a few times. The chain combines TRBV4-2 with TRBJ2-3, with TRBD2 matching 12 bases. The length of the CDR3 is 18 residues. The V gene end was trimmed by 2 bases and the J gene end by 0 bases; junction bases not matched to a gene: 6. Germline V lookup: CDR1 LGHNA, CDR2 YNFKEQ. CDR3 DNA sequence: TGTGCCAGCAGCCAACGCGCCGGGACTAGCGGGAGCACAGATACGCAGTATTTT. This translates into CASSQRAGTSGSTDTQYF.

This clone was counted only a few times. J is TRBJ2-1 and V is TRBV4-2; possible D gene TRBD2, 7 bases. Germline lookup yields CDR1 LGHNA and CDR2 YNFKEQ. The CDR3 has 18 residues. The V and J ends lost 0 bases and 2 bases respectively, with 17 bases between them. CDR3 coding DNA: TGTGCCAGCAGCCAAGATTTGGCGGGGGCCGTCACCTACAATGAGCAGTTCTTC. Its protein product is CASSQDLAGAVTYNEQFF.

The rearrangement uses TRBV11-2 and TRBJ1-2, with D perhaps TRBD1 (6 bases). CDR1 and CDR2 (germline): SGHAT, FQNNGV. Trimming shortened V by 5 bases and J by 3 bases, and 16 bases separated the two germline ends. The CDR3 loop spans 15 amino acids. The CDR3 region is CASSVFGGQDYGYTF. CDR3 nucleotide sequence: TGTGCCAGCAGCGTCTTCGGGGGGCAGGACTATGGCTACACCTTC.

This chain joins TRBV25-1 and TRBJ1-4, with a possible D match to TRBD1 (5 bases). This CDR3 region has 15 residues. Trimming stripped 1 base from V and 8 bases from J, with 14 bases between. CDR1 and CDR2 from the germline V gene are MGHDK and SYGVNS. CDR3 DNA: TGTGCCAGCAGTGAATCGGGCAGGGTAGAGGAAAAACTGTTTTTT. Translation gives CASSESGRVEEKLFF.

The V and J genes are TRBV7-2 and TRBJ1-6; maybe TRBD1 (5 bases). CDR3 length: 14 amino acids. The ends were cut back, 1 base at V and 5 bases at J, with 6 bases in the middle. CDR1 and CDR2 from the germline V gene are SGHTA and FQGNSA. Written as DNA, the CDR3 is TGTGCCAGCAGCTTAGGGACAAATAATTCACCCCTCCACTTT. The encoded protein is CASSLGTNNSPLHF.

This clone is classed as medium-sized. This rearrangement joins TRBV14 to TRBJ1-1; D remains ambiguous. The CDR3 runs 12 residues. Germline V gives CDR1 SGHDN, CDR2 FVKESK. V was clipped by 4 bases and J by 5 bases, with 8 bases between them. The CDR3 loop is CASSLSETEAFF. CDR3 sequence (DNA): TGTGCCAGCAGCCTGTCCGAGACTGAAGCTTTCTTT.

This chain links TRBV29-1 with TRBJ1-1; no firm D call. CDR3 size: 11 residues. CDR1 SQVTM and CDR2 ANQGSEA come from the germline V gene. Trimming stripped 4 bases from V and 3 bases from J, with 6 bases between. CDR3 protein: CSVVPHTEAFF. CDR3 in DNA: TGCAGCGTTGTGCCACACACTGAAGCTTTCTTT.

This clone came up a few times. V usage is TRBV19 and J usage is TRBJ2-5, with 9 bases lining up with TRBD2. This CDR3 spans 15 amino acids. Germline assignment: CDR1 LNHDA and CDR2 SQIVND (reference sequence). V was pared by 4 bases and J by 0 bases, with 3 bases of the junction left unmatched. The CDR3 loop reads CASSRTSVHQETQYF. The CDR3 DNA sequence: TGTGCCAGTAGTAGGACTAGCGTCCACCAAGAGACCCAGTACTTC.

CDR3 sequence reads: CASSLGQGVYNEQFF. The CDR3 DNA sequence: TGTGCCAGCAGTTTGGGACAGGGGGTCTACAATGAGCAGTTCTTC. The genes are TRBV27 and TRBJ2-1, with 11 bases fitting TRBD1. This CDR3 is 15 amino acids long. The germline CDR1 and CDR2 sequences are MNHEY and SMNVEV (reference sequence). The V segment lost 3 bases and the J segment 3 bases; nucleotides outside the gene matches: 1.

The gene calls are TRBV20-1 and TRBJ1-1; D gene ambiguous. The CDR3 spans 11 residues. V gave up 0 bases and J gave up 11 bases, with 10 bases separating them. Germline V gene data show CDR1 as DFQATT and CDR2 as SNEGSKA (reference sequence). The CDR3 DNA reads as TGCAGTGCTAGAGATTACCCCTGGGCTTTCTTT. It yields the protein CSARDYPWAFF.

The table lists this clone with a few counts. The chain recombines TRBV29-1 with TRBJ2-5; D is possibly TRBD2 (6 bases). With 4 bases removed from V and 5 bases from J, the gap between germline ends came to 8 bases. The CDR3 is 11 residues long. Germline CDR1 SQVTM, CDR2 ANQGSEA. CDR3 DNA: TGCAGCGTTGGACTAGGGGAGACCCAGTACTTC. It codes for CSVGLGETQYF.

This chain links TRBV19 with TRBJ1-5; 11 bases map to TRBD1. CDR3 size: 16 residues. V gave up 3 bases and J gave up 3 bases; unmatched junction bases: 4. Per the germline V gene, CDR1 is LNHDA and CDR2 is SQIVND (reference sequence). DNA of the CDR3: TGTGCCAGTAGTATGGGGACAGGGGGTCTCAATCAGCCCCAGCATTTT. Translated, it gives CASSMGTGGLNQPQHF. The full variable domain, its missing parts supplied by reference TRBV19 and TRBJ1-5, is DGGITQSPKYLFRKEGQNVTLSCEQNLNHDAMYWYRQDPGQGLRLIYYSQIVNDFQKGDIAEGYSVSREKKESFPLTVTSAQKNPTAFYLCASSMGTGGLNQPQHFGDGTRLSIL.

The chain has TRBV7-2 and TRBJ1-2; D ambiguous. The V gene lost 4 bases and the J gene lost 2 bases, with 17 bases spanning the gap. CDR1 and CDR2 (germline): SGHTA, FQGNSA. The CDR3 has 16 residues. The CDR3 DNA is TGTGCCAGCAGCTCTTTTATATCCAGCCAGAACTATGGCTACACCTTC. Its protein is CASSSFISSQNYGYTF. Full variable domain (missing parts from reference TRBV7-2 and TRBJ1-2): GAGVSQSPSNKVTEKGKDVELRCDPISGHTALYWYRQSLGQGLEFLIYFQGNSAPDKSGLPSDRFSAERTGGSVSTLTIQRTQQEDSAVYLCASSSFISSQNYGYTFGSGTRLTVV.

This clone has more than one count but fewer than ten. The CDR3 DNA reads TGCGCCAGCAGCCAAGATACAGGGAACCCCTACGAGCAGTACTTC. It translates to CASSQDTGNPYEQYF. V gene TRBV4-3 combines with J gene TRBJ2-7; D perhaps matches TRBD1 (6 bases). The length of the CDR3 is 15 residues. The V end lost 0 bases, the J end lost 2 bases, and 11 bases lay between the germline ends. Per the germline V gene, CDR1 is LGHNA and CDR2 is YSLEER.

This clone was counted only a few times. The rearrangement uses TRBV6-1 and TRBJ2-5; D is undetermined. Per the germline V gene, CDR1 is MNHNS and CDR2 is SASEGT. Trimming cost V 7 bases and J 5 bases, with 14 bases left between them. The CDR3 is 13 residues long. The CDR3 sequence: CASTTDPRETQYF. The CDR3 coding sequence is TGTGCCAGCACCACGGACCCGCGGGAGACCCAGTACTTC.

The rearrangement links TRBV7-2 to TRBJ2-3; D is perhaps TRBD2 (5 bases). The CDR3 covers 13 residues. V was trimmed by 5 bases and J by 7 bases, leaving 13 bases between them. Germline values: CDR1 SGHTA, CDR2 FQGNSA. CDR3 sequence: CASSRTRGNTQYF. The DNA of the CDR3 is TGTGCCAGCAGCCGCACTAGAGGAAATACGCAGTATTTT.

CDR3 loop: CASSQDTDRLYGYTF. The CDR3 DNA reads TGCGCCAGCAGCCAAGATACGGACAGGCTGTATGGCTACACCTTC. The chain employs TRBV4-3 and TRBJ1-2, with 7 bases identical to TRBD1. The CDR3 totals 15 residues. V gave up 0 bases and J gave up 5 bases; unmatched junction bases: 6. Germline lookup yields CDR1 LGHNA and CDR2 YSLEER.

The chain couples TRBV7-2 to TRBJ2-3; 9 bases are a match to TRBD1. From germline, CDR1 is SGHTA and CDR2 FQGNSA. The J segment lost 6 bases and the V segment lost 3 bases, leaving 10 bases of the junction unmatched. The CDR3 runs 16 residues. CDR3 sequence (DNA): TGTGCCAGCAGCTTCGCGGGACAGGGCGTCTACGATACGCAGTATTTT. It is translated as CASSFAGQGVYDTQYF.

There are a few counts of this clone. The CDR3, as DNA: TGTGCCAGCAGCTTTTCCCCACAAGAGACCCAGTACTTC. Its translation: CASSFSPQETQYF. J is TRBJ2-5 and V is TRBV5-6; D gene ambiguous. Trimming removed 2 bases at V and 2 bases at J, with 7 bases between. The CDR3 runs 13 residues. CDR1 and CDR2 (germline): SGHDT, YYEEEE.

The rearrangement links TRBV28 to TRBJ1-5; no firm D call. CDR1 and CDR2 from the germline V gene are MDHEN and SYDVKM. The V end was cut by 6 bases, the J end by 0 bases, with 6 bases between. CDR3 size: 13 residues. The CDR3 loop reads CASREYSNQPQHF. The DNA for the CDR3 is TGTGCCAGCAGGGAGTATAGCAATCAGCCCCAGCATTTT.

The chain employs TRBV29-1 and TRBJ1-2; 11 bases agree with TRBD1. Trimming at V came to 7 bases and at J to 3 bases, leaving 4 bases not matched to a gene. Germline loops: CDR1 SQVTM, CDR2 ANQGSEA. The CDR3 has 13 residues. As DNA, the CDR3 is TGCAGCGCAGGACAGGGGGCGGACTATGGCTACACCTTC. It codes for CSAGQGADYGYTF.

The chain carries TRBV4-2 and TRBJ2-4; tentatively, D is TRBD1 (6 bases). Trimming cost V 3 bases and J 1 base, with 16 bases left between them. In germline, CDR1 is LGHNA, CDR2 YNFKEQ. The CDR3 contains 17 residues. CDR3 amino acids: CASSHGARGKAKNIQYF. CDR3 DNA sequence: TGTGCCAGCAGCCATGGCGCGAGGGGGAAGGCCAAAAACATTCAGTACTTC.

The V gene is TRBV11-2, the J gene TRBJ2-4; tentatively, D is TRBD1 or TRBD2 (5 bases each). Trimming cost V 2 bases and J 9 bases, with 17 bases left between them. This CDR3 is built from 15 residues. Germline CDR1 and CDR2: SGHAT and FQNNGV. The CDR3 bases are TGTGCCAGCAGCTTAAGTAGACCGGGGCCAAGCATTCAGTACTTC. This translates into CASSLSRPGPSIQYF.

The CDR3 coding sequence is TGTGCCAGCAGTTACACGGGGGGAGATAGCAATCAGCCCCAGCATTTT. This translates into CASSYTGGDSNQPQHF. V usage is TRBV6-6 and J usage is TRBJ1-5; tentative D call: TRBD1 (5 bases). The germline gives CDR1 MNHNY, CDR2 SVGAGI (reference sequence). V dropped 2 bases and J dropped 0 bases, with 11 bases sitting between them. The CDR3 extends over 16 amino acids.

This clone was seen more than once but under ten times. The chain combines TRBV9 with TRBJ1-2; D ambiguous. Trimming left V 0 bases short and J 5 bases short, with 8 bases between. The CDR3 runs 13 residues. Looked up from germline, CDR1 is SGDLS and CDR2 is YYNGEE. The CDR3 protein is CASSVDGPYGYTF. CDR3 sequence (DNA): TGTGCCAGCAGCGTAGATGGACCGTATGGCTACACCTTC.